This TCR beta chain was observed in a study of beta chain features in type 1 diabetes. General study findings and limits: VDJ junctions in type 1 diabetes patients carried more deletions and fewer insertions.

This clone was counted a few times. Its target is unknown. V lost 7 bases and J 1 base, leaving 19 bases between the germline ends. This CDR3 spans 16 amino acids. CDR1 GTSNPN and CDR2 SVGIG come from the germline V gene (reference sequence). Reverse transcribing all isolated RNA meant expressed TCRB transcripts were sequenced. Using immunoSEQ multiplex PCR, the repertoire was profiled, and TCRdb retains in-frame clones only, with some absent. The table has roughly 400,000 clones, roughly 16% seen once. A single heparinised blood sample, averaging approximately 100 mL, was obtained per donor. Via CD45RO/CCR7/CD25/CD127/CD95/CD27, cells of the CD4+ naive, central memory, regulatory and stem cell-like memory subsets were sorted.

The sample was naive CD4+ T cells from blood. The chain recombines TRBV30 with TRBJ2-2; D perhaps matches TRBD1 (6 bases). The sequence was obtained from a young woman in good health. The CDR3 sequence is CALAVEPTGNTGELFF. The CDR3 DNA follows: TGTGCCTTGGCGGTGGAGCCGACAGGGAACACCGGGGAGCTGTTTTTT.